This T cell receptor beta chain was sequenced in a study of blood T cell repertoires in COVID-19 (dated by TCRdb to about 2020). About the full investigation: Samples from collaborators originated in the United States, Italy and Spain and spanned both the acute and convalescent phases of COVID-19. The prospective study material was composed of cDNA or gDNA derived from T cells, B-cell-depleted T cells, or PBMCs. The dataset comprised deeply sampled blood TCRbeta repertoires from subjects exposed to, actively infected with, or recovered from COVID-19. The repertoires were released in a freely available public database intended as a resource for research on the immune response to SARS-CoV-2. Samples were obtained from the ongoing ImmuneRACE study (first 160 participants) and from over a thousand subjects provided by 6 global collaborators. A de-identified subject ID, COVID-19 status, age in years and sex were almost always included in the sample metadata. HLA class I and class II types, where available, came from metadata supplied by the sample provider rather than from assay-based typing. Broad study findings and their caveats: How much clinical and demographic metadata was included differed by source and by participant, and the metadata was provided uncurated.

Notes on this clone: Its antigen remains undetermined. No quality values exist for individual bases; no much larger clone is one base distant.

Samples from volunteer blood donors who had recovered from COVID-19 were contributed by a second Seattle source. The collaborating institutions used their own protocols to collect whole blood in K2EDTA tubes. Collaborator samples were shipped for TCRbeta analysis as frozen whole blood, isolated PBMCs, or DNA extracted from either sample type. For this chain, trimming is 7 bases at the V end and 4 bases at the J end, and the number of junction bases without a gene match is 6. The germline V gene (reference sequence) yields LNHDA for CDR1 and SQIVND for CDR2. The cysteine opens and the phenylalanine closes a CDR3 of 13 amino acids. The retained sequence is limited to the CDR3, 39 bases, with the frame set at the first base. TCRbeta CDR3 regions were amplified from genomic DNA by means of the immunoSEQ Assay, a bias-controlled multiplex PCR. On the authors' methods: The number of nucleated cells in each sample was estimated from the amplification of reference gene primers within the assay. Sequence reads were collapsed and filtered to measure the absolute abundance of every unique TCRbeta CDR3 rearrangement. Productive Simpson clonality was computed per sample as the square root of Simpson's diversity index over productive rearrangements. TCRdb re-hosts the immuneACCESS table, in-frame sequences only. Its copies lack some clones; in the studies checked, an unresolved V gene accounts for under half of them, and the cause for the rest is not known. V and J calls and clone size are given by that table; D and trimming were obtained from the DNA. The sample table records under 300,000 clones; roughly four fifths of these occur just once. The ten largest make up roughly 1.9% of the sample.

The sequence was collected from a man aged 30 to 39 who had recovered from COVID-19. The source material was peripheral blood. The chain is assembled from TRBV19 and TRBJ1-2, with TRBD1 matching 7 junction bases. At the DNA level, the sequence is TGTGCCAGTACCAGCAGGGGGGTCTATGGCTACACCTTC. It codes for CASTSRGVYGYTF. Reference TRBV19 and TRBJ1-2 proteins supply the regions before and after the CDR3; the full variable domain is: DGGITQSPKYLFRKEGQNVTLSCEQNLNHDAMYWYRQDPGQGLRLIYYSQIVNDFQKGDIAEGYSVSREKKESFPLTVTSAQKNPTAFYLCASTSRGVYGYTFGSGTRLTVV.